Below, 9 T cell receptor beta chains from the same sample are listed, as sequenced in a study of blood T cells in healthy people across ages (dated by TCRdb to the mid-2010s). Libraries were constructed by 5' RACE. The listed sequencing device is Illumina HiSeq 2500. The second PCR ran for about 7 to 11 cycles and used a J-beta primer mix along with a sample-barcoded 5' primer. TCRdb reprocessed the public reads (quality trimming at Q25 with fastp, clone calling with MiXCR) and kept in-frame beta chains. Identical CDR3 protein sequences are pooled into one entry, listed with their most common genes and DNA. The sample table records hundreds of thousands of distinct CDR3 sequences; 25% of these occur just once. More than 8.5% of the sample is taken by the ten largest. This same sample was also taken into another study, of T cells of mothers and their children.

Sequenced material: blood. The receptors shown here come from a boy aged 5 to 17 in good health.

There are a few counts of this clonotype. The CDR3 region has the DNA TGCAGCGTCAAACAGGGGGGGGAGACCCAGTACTTC. It is translated as CSVKQGGETQYF. This chain connects TRBV29-1 to TRBJ2-5, with D maybe TRBD1 (8 bases). CDR3 length equals 12 residues. The V gene lost 6 bases and the J gene lost 5 bases, with 13 bases spanning the gap. In germline, CDR1 is SQVTM, CDR2 ANQGSEA.

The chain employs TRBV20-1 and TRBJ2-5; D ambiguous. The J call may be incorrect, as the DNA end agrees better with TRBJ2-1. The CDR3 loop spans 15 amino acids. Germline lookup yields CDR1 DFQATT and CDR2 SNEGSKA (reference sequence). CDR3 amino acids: CSARDRLDSRHEQFF. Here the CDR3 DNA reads TGCAGTGCTAGAGACCGGCTGGATAGCAGGCATGAGCAGTTCTTC.

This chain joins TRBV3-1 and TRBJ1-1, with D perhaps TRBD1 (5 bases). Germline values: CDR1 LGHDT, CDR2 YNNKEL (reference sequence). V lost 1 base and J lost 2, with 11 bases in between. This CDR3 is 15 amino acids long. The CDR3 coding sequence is TGTGCCAGCAGCCAAGTCGCGAGGGACAACACTGAAGCTTTCTTT. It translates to CASSQVARDNTEAFF.

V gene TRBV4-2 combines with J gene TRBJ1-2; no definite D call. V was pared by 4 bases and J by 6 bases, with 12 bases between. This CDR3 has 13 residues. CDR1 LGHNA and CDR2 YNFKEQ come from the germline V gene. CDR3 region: CASSPATGDGYTF. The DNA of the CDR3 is TGTGCCAGCAGCCCTGCCACCGGGGATGGCTACACCTTC.

CDR3 in amino acids: CSVEEGQPRYEQYF. Written as DNA, the CDR3 is TGCAGCGTTGAAGAAGGACAGCCGCGATACGAGCAGTACTTC. The chain carries TRBV29-1 and TRBJ2-7; possibly TRBD1 for D (6 bases). CDR1 and CDR2 (germline): SQVTM, ANQGSEA. This CDR3 is built from 14 residues. Trimming left V 0 bases short and J 4 bases short, with 13 bases between.

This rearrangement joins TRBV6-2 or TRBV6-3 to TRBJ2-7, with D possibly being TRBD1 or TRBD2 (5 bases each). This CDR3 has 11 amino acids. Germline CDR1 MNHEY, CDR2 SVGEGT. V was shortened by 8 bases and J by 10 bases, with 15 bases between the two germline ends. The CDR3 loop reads CASRDGGDQYF. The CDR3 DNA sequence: TGTGCCAGCCGGGACGGAGGCGACCAGTACTTC.

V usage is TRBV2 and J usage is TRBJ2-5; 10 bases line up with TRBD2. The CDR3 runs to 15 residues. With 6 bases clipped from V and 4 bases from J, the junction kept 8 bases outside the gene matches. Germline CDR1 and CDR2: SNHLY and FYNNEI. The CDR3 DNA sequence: TGTGCCAGCAGGGCCGGGACTAGCGAAGGAGAGACCCAGTACTTC. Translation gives CASRAGTSEGETQYF.

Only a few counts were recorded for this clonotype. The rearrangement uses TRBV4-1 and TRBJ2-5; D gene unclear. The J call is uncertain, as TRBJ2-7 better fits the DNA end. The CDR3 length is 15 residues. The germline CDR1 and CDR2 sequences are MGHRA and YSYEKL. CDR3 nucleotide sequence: TGCGCCAGCAGCTCCCTTATAGGGTTGCAGTACGAGCAGTACTTC. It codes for CASSSLIGLQYEQYF.

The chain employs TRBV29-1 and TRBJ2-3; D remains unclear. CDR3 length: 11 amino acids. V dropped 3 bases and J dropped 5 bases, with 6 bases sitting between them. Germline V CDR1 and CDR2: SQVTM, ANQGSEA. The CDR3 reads CSVDVGDTQYF. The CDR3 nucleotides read TGCAGCGTTGATGTGGGAGATACGCAGTATTTT.